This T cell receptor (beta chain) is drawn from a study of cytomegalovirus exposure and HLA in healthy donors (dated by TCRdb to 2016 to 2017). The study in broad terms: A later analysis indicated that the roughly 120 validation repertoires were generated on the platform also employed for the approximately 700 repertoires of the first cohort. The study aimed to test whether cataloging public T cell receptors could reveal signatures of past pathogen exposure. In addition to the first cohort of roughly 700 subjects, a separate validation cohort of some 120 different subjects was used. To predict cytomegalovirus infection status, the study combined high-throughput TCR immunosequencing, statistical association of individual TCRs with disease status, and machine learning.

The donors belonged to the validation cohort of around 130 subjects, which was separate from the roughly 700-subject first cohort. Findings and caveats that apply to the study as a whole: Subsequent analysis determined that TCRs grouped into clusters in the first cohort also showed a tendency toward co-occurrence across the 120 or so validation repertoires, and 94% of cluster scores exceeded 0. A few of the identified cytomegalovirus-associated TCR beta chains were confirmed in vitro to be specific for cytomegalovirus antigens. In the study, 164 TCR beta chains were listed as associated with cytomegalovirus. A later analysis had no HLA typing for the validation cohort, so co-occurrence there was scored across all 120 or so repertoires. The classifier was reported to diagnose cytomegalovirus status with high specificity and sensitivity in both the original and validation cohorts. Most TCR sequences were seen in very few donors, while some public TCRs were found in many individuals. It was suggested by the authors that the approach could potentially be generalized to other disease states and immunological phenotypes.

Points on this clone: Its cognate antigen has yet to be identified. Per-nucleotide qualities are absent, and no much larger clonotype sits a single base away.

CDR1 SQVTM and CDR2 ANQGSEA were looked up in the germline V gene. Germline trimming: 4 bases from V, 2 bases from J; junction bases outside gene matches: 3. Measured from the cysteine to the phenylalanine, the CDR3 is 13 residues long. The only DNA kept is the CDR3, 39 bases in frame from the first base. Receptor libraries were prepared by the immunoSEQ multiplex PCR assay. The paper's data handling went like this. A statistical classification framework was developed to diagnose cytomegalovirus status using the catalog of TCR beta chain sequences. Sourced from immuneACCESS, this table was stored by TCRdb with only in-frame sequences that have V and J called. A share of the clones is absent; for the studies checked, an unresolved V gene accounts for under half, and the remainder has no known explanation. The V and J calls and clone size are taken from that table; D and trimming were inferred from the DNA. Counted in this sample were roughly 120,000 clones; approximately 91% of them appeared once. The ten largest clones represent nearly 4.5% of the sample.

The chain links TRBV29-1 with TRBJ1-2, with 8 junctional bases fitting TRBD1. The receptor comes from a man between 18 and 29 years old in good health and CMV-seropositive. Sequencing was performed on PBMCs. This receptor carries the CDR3 CSVAQGANYGYTF. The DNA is TGCAGCGTTGCCCAGGGGGCCAACTATGGCTACACCTTC. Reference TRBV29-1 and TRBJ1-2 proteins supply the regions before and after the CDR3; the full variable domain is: SAVISQKPSRDICQRGTSLTIQCQVDSQVTMMFWYRQQPGQSLTLIATANQGSEATYESGFVIDKFPISRPNLTFSTLTVSNMSPEDSSIYLCSVAQGANYGYTFGSGTRLTVV.